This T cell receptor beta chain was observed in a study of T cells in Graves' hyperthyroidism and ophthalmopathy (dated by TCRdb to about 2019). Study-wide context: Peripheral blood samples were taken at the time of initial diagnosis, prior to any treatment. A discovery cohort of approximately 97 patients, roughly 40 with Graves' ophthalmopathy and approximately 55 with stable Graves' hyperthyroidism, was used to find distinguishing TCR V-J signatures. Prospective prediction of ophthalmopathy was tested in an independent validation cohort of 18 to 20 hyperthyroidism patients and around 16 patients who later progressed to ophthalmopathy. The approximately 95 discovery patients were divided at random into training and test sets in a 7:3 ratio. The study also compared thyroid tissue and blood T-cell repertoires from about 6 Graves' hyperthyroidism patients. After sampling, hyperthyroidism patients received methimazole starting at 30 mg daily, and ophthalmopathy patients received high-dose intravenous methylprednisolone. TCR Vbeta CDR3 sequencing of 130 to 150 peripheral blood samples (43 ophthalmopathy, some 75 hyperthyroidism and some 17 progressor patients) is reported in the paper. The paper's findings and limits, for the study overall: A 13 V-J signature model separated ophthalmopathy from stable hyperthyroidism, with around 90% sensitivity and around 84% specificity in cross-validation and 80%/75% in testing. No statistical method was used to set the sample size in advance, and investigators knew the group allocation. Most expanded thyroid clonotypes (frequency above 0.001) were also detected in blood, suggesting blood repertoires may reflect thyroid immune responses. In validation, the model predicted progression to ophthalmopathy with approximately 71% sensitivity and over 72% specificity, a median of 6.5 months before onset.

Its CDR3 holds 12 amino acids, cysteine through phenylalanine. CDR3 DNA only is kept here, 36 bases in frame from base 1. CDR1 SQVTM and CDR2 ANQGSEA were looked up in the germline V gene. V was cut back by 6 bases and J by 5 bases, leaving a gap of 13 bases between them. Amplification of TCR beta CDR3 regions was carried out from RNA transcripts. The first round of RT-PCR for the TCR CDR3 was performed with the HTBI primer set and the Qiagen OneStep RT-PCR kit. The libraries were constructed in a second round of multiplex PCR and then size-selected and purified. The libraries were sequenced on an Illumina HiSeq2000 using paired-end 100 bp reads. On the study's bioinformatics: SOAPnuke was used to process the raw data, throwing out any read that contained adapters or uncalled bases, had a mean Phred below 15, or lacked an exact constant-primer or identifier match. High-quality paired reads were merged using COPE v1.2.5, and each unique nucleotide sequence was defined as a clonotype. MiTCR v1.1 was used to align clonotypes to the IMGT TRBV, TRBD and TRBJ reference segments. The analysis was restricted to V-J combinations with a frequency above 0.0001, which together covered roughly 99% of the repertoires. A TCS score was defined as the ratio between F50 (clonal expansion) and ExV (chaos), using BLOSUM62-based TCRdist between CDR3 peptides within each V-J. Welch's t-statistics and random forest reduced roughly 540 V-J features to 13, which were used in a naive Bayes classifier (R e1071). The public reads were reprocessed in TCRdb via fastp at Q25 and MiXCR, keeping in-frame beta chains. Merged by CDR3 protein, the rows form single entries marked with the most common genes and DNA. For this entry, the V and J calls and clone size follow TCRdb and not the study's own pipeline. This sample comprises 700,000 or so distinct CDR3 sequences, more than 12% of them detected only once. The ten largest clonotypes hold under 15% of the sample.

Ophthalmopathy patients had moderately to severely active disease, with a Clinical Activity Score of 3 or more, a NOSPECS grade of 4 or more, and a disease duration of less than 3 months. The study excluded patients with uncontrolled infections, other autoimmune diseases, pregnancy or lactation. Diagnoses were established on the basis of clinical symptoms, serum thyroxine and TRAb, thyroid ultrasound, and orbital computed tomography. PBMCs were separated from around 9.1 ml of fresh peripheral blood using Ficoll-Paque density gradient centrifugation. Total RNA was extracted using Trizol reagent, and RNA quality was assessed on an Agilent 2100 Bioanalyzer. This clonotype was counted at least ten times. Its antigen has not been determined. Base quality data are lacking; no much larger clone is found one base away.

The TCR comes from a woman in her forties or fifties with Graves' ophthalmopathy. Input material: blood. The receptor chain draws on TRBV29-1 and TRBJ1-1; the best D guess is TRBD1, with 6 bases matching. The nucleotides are TGCAGCGTATCACAGGGAATGACTGAAGCTTTCTTT. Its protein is CSVSQGMTEAFF.